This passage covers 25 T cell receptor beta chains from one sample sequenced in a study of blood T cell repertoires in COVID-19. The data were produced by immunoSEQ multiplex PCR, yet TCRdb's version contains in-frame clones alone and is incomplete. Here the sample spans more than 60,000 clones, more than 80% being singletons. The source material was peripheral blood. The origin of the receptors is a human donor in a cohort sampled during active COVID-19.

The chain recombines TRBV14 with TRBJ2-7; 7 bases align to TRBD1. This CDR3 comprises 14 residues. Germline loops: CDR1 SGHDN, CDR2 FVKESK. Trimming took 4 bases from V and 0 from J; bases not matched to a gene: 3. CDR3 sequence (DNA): TGTGCCAGCAGCCCTGGGACAGTCTCCTACGAGCAGTACTTC. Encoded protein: CASSPGTVSYEQYF. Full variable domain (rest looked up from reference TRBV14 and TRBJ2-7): EAGVTQFPSHSVIEKGQTVTLRCDPISGHDNLYWYRRVMGKEIKFLLHFVKESKQDESGMPNNRFLAERTGGTYSTLKVQPAELEDSGVYFCASSPGTVSYEQYFGPGTRLTVT.

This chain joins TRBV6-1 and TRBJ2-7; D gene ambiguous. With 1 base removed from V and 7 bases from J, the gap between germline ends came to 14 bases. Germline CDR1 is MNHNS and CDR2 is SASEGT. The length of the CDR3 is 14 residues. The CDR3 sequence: CASSEVYSVSEQYF. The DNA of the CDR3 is TGTGCCAGCAGTGAAGTATACTCCGTCTCAGAGCAGTACTTC.

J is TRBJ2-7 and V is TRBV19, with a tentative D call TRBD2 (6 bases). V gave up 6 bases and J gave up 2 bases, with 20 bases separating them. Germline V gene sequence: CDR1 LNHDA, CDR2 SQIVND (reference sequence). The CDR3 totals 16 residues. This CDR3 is CASSTLGGPTAYEQYF. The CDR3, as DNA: TGTGCCAGTAGCACTCTCGGGGGTCCGACAGCCTACGAGCAGTACTTC.

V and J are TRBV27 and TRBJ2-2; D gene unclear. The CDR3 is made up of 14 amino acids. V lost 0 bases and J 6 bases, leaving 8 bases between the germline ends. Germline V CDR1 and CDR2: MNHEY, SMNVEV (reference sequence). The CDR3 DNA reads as TGTGCCAGCAGTTTATCACAACCCCCCGGGGAGCTGTTTTTT. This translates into CASSLSQPPGELFF.

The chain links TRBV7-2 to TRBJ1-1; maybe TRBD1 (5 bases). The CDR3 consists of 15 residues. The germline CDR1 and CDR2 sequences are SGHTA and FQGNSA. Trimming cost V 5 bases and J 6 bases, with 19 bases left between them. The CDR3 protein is CASSQQTSGLSEAFF. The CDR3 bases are TGTGCCAGCAGCCAGCAGACGTCAGGGCTCTCTGAAGCTTTCTTT.

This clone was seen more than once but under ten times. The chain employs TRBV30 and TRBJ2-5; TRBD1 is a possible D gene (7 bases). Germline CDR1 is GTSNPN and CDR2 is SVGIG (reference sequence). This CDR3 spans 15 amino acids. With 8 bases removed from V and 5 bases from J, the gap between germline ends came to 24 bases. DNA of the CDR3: TGTGCCCGTGCGACAGGGCCGGGAGTTGGGGAGACCCAGTACTTC. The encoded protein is CARATGPGVGETQYF.

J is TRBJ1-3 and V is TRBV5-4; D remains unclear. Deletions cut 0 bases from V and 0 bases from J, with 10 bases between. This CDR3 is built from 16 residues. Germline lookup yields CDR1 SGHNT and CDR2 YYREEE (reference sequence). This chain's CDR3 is CASSLASRHSGNTIYF. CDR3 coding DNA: TGTGCCAGCAGCTTGGCTAGCCGGCACTCTGGAAACACCATATATTTT.

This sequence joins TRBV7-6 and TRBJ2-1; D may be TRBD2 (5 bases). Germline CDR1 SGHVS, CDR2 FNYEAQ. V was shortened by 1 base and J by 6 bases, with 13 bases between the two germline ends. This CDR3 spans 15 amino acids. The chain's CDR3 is CASSLEIPGINEQFF. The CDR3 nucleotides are TGTGCCAGCAGCTTAGAGATCCCGGGAATCAATGAGCAGTTCTTC.

The CDR3 region is CASSQRERGGPGELFF. The CDR3 bases are TGTGCCAGCAGCCAAAGAGAGCGGGGGGGGCCCGGGGAGCTGTTTTTT. This chain joins TRBV7-2 and TRBJ2-2; 10 nucleotides match TRBD2. CDR3 length: 16 amino acids. In germline, CDR1 is SGHTA, CDR2 FQGNSA. V shed 5 bases and J 6 bases; nucleotides not matched to a gene: 9.

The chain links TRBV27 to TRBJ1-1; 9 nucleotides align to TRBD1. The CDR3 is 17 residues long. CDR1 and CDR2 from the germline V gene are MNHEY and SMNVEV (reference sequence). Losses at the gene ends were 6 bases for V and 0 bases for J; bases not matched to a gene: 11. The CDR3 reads CASRGVAGTGMNTEAFF. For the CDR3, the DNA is TGTGCCAGCAGGGGGGTTGCTGGGACAGGGATGAACACTGAAGCTTTCTTT.

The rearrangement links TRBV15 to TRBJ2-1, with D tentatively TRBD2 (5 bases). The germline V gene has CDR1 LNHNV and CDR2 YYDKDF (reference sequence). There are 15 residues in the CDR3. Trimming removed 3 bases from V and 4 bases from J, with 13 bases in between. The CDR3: CATSSLVGEYNEQFF. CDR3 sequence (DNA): TGTGCCACCAGCAGCCTAGTCGGGGAATACAATGAGCAGTTCTTC. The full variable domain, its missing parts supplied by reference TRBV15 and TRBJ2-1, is DAMVIQNPRYQVTQFGKPVTLSCSQTLNHNVMYWYQQKSSQAPKLLFHYYDKDFNNEADTPDNFQSRRPNTSFCFLDIRSPGLGDTAMYLCATSSLVGEYNEQFFGPGTRLTVL.

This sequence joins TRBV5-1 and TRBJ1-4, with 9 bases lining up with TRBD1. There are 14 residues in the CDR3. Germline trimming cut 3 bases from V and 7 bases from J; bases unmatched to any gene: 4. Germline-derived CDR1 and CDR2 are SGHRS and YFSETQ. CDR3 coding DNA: TGCGCCAGCAGCTCGGGACAGGGTAGTGAAAAACTGTTTTTT. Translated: CASSSGQGSEKLFF.

The CDR3 sequence is CASSDSHLYGYTF. The DNA of the CDR3 is TGTGCCAGTAGTGACAGCCATCTCTATGGCTACACCTTC. V usage is TRBV19 and J usage is TRBJ1-2; TRBD1 might be the D (5 bases). CDR1 is LNHDA, CDR2 SQIVND, per germline (reference sequence). V was cut by 5 bases and J by 4 bases, with 11 bases left in between. This CDR3 is 13 amino acids long.

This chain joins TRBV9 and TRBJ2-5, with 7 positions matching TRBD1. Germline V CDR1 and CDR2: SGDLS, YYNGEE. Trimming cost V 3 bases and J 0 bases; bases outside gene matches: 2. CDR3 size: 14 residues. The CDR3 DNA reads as TGTGCCAGCAGCGCCGGGACAGACCAAGAGACCCAGTACTTC. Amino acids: CASSAGTDQETQYF.

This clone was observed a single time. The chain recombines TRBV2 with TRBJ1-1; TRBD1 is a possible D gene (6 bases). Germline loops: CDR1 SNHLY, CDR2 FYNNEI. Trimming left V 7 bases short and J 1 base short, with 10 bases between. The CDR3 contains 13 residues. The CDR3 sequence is CASTQGQNTEAFF. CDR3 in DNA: TGTGCCAGCACCCAGGGACAGAACACTGAAGCTTTCTTT.

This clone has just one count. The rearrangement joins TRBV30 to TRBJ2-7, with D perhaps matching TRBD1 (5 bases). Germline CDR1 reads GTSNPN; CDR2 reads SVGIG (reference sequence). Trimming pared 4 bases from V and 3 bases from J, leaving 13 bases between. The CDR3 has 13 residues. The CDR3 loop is CAWTGRGSYEQYF. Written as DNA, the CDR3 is TGTGCCTGGACGGGTAGGGGTAGCTACGAGCAGTACTTC. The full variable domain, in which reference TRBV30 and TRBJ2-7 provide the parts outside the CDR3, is SQTIHQWPATLVQPVGSPLSLECTVEGTSNPNLYWYRQAAGRGLQLLFYSVGIGQISSEVPQNLSASRPQDRQFILSSKKLLLSDSGFYLCAWTGRGSYEQYFGPGTRLTVT.

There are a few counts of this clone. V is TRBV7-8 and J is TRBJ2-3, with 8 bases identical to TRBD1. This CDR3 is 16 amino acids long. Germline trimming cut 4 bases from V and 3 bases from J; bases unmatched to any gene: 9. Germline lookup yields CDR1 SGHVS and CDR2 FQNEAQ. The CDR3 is CASSSDRGGRTDTQYF. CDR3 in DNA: TGTGCCAGCAGCTCCGACAGGGGAGGTAGGACAGATACGCAGTATTTT.

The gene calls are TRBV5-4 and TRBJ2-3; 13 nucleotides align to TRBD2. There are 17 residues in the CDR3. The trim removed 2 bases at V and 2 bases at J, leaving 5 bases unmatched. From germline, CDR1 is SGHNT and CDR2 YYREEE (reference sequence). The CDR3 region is CASSFETSGGYTDTQYF. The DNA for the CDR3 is TGTGCCAGCAGCTTCGAGACTAGCGGGGGGTACACAGATACGCAGTATTTT.

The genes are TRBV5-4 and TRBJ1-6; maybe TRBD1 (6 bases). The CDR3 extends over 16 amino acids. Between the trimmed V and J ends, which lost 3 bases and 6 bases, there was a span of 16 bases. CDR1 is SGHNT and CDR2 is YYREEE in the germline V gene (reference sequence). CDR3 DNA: TGTGCCAGCAGCTCGTTCCGGGACACAACTAATTCACCCCTCCACTTT. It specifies CASSSFRDTTNSPLHF.

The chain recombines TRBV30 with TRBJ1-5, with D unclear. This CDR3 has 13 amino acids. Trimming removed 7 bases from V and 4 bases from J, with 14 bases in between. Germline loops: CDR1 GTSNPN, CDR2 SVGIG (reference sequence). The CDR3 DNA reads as TGTGCCTCGTCCTTGGCACCTAATCAGCCCCAGCATTTT. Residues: CASSLAPNQPQHF.

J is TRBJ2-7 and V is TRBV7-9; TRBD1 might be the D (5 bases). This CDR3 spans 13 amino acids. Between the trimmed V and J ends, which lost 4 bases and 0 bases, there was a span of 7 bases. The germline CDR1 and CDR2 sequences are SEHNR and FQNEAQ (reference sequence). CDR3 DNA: TGTGCCAGCAGCTCTGACAGCTCCTACGAGCAGTACTTC. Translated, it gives CASSSDSSYEQYF.

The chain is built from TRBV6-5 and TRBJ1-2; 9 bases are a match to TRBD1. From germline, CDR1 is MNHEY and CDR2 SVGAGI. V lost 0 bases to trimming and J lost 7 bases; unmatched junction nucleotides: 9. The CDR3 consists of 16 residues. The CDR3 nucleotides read TGTGCCAGCAGTTACTCCCTCGACAGGGGGTATGGTGGCTACACCTTC. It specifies CASSYSLDRGYGGYTF.

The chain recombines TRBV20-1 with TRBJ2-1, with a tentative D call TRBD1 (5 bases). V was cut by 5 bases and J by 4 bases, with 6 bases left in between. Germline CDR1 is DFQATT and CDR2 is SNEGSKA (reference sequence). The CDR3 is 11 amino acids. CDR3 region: CSAQGYNEQFF. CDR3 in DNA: TGCAGTGCTCAGGGTTACAATGAGCAGTTCTTC.

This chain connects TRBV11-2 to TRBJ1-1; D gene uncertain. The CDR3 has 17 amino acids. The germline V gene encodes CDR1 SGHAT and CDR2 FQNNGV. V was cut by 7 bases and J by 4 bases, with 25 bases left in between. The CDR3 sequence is CASKNRGSPVKVTEAFF. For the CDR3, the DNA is TGTGCCAGCAAGAATAGAGGTTCCCCCGTGAAGGTCACTGAAGCTTTCTTT.

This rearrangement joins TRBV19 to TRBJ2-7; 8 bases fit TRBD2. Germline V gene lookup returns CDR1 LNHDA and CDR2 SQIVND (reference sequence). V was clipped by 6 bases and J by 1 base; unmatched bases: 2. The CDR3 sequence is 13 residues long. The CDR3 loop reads CASSREGSYEQYF. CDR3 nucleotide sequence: TGTGCCAGTAGCCGGGAGGGATCCTACGAGCAGTACTTC.